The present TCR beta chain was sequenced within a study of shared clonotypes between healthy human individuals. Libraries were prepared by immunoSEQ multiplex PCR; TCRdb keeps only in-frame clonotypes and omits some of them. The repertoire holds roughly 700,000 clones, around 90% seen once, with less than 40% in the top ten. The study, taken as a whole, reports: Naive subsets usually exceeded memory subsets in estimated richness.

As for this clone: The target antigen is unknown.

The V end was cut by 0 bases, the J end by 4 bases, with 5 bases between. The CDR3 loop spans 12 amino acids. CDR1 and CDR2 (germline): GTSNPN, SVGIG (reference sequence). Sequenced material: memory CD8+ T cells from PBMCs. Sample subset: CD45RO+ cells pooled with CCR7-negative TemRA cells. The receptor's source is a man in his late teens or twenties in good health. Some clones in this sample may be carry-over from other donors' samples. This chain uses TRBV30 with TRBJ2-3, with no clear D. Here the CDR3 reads CAWSVRADTQYF. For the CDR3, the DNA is TGTGCCTGGAGTGTACGCGCAGATACGCAGTATTTT.